The T cell receptor (beta chain) described here comes from a study of beta chain features in type 1 diabetes. This CDR3 is 13 amino acids long. The V end lost 3 bases, the J end lost 11 bases, and 14 bases lay between the germline ends. The germline gives CDR1 LNHDA, CDR2 SQIVND (reference sequence). Study findings and constraints: A moderate, significant TCRB CDR3 shortening appeared in type 1 diabetes across four CD4+ subsets. For patients and controls alike, PCR might favor shorter templates to the same degree.

Concerning this clone: Its specificity is unknown.

The entirety of the isolated RNA underwent reverse transcription, so expressed TCRB transcripts were sequenced. The table came from immunoSEQ multiplex PCR; TCRdb's copy has only in-frame clones and leaves some out. The data hold around 500,000 clones, with around 30% observed a single time. The sequence came from a man aged 18 to 30 in good health. V is TRBV19 and J is TRBJ2-4; no firm D call. The material sequenced was naive CD4+ T cells from blood. CDR3 region: CASSITFRAFQYF. CDR3 sequence (DNA): TGTGCCAGTAGTATTACGTTTAGGGCCTTTCAGTACTTC.